Below are 10 T cell receptor beta chains sequenced from a single sample in a study of regulatory T cells in long-lasting Graves disease. Library construction for TCR beta used iRepertoire HTBI primers and Arm-PCR of CDR3 regions. TCRdb reanalysed the multiplex PCR reads using MiXCR and keeps one entry per CDR3 protein. The table lists around 450,000 distinct CDR3 sequences, under 20% of them singletons. The time point here: newly diagnosed GD, antithyroid drugs for less than 3 months. Construction of the TCR library relied on RNA isolated from PBMCs. These records were also assigned to another study, of T cells in Graves' hyperthyroidism and ophthalmopathy.

The specimen comprised peripheral blood mononuclear cells (PBMCs), sampled at new diagnosis, from a patient treated with antithyroid drugs. The receptors come from a man aged 35-49 years with Graves disease.

On this clonotype itself: An end of the junction differs from the germline gene, which may be a read error. The chain has TRBV11-3 and TRBJ2-1, with TRBD1 as a possible D gene (5 bases). The CDR3 runs to 15 residues. Germline assignment: CDR1 SGHNT and CDR2 YENEEA. CDR3 loop: CASSLGSQGGNEQFF. Here the CDR3 DNA reads TGTGCCAGCAGTTTAGGAAGTCAGGGCGGTAATGAGCAGTTCTTC.

This clonotype was detected only a few times. The gene calls are TRBV28 and TRBJ2-3, with D hard to call. The germline V gene has CDR1 MDHEN and CDR2 SYDVKM. The CDR3 has 13 amino acids. V was trimmed by 3 bases and J by 6 bases, leaving 10 bases between them. CDR3: CASSFRVADTQYF. CDR3 sequence (DNA): TGTGCCAGCAGTTTCCGTGTGGCGGATACGCAGTATTTT.

This clonotype was seen at least ten times. The J gene is TRBJ2-3, the V gene TRBV7-9; 13 bases match TRBD2. Germline loops: CDR1 SEHNR, CDR2 FQNEAQ (reference sequence). This CDR3 has 17 amino acids. Germline trimming cut 5 bases from V and 3 bases from J; bases unmatched to any gene: 8. This chain's CDR3 is CASSPKPGLAGTDTQYF. The CDR3 DNA is TGTGCCAGCAGCCCCAAACCGGGACTAGCGGGGACAGATACGCAGTATTTT. The variable domain in full, with the rest retrieved from reference TRBV7-9 and TRBJ2-3, is DTGVSQNPRHKITKRGQNVTFRCDPISEHNRLYWYRQTLGQGPEFLTYFQNEAQLEKSRLLSDRFSAERPKGSFSTLEIQRTEQGDSAMYLCASSPKPGLAGTDTQYFGPGTRLTVL.

In its sample, this clonotype was seen many times. DNA of the CDR3: TGCGCCAGCAGCCGAGACAGGGGCGGGGTGAGGAACACTGAAGCTTTCTTT. This encodes CASSRDRGGVRNTEAFF. This chain links TRBV5-1 with TRBJ1-1; 8 bases match TRBD1. CDR3 length: 17 residues. Germline loops: CDR1 SGHRS, CDR2 YFSETQ. Trimming removed 4 bases from V and 1 base from J; junction bases left unmatched: 12.

The chain employs TRBV5-6 and TRBJ1-1; no definite D call. V was clipped by 0 bases and J by 8 bases, with 8 bases between them. This CDR3 is built from 12 residues. Germline V gives CDR1 SGHDT, CDR2 YYEEEE. CDR3 sequence: CASSLVQREAFF. Written as DNA, the CDR3 is TGTGCCAGCAGCTTGGTACAACGGGAAGCTTTCTTT.

This clonotype was recorded a few times. The chain joins TRBV5-6 to TRBJ2-2, with a weak D call TRBD2 (5 bases). Germline CDR1 is SGHDT and CDR2 is YYEEEE. The CDR3 is 15 amino acids. Trimming stripped 4 bases from V and 4 bases from J, with 14 bases between. The chain's CDR3 is CASSTTSPGTGELFF. CDR3 coding DNA: TGTGCCAGCAGCACCACTAGTCCGGGCACCGGGGAGCTGTTTTTT.

At least ten counts were recorded for this clonotype. The J gene is TRBJ2-3, the V gene TRBV7-9; TRBD2 matches 11 bases. CDR1 is SEHNR and CDR2 is FQNEAQ in the germline V gene (reference sequence). The length of the CDR3 is 15 residues. V trimming: 4 bases; J trimming: 5 bases; junction bases outside the gene matches: 5. CDR3 amino acids: CASSYSGRAIDTQYF. The CDR3 nucleotides are TGTGCCAGCAGCTATAGCGGGAGGGCCATAGATACGCAGTATTTT. Drawing the rest from reference TRBV7-9 and TRBJ2-3, the complete variable domain is DTGVSQNPRHKITKRGQNVTFRCDPISEHNRLYWYRQTLGQGPEFLTYFQNEAQLEKSRLLSDRFSAERPKGSFSTLEIQRTEQGDSAMYLCASSYSGRAIDTQYFGPGTRLTVL.

This clonotype was counted at least ten times. V and J are TRBV12-3 or TRBV12-4 and TRBJ2-7; D call uncertain. The CDR3 runs to 15 residues. Trimming pared 4 bases from V and 6 bases from J, leaving 19 bases between. CDR3 nucleotides: TGTGCCAGCAGTTACGACATGTCCGGGTCGGTCGAGCAGTACTTC. Its protein product is CASSYDMSGSVEQYF.

The chain employs TRBV28 and TRBJ2-7; 7 bases line up with TRBD1. The V gene end was trimmed by 7 bases and the J gene end by 2 bases; junction bases not matched to a gene: 2. From germline, CDR1 is MDHEN and CDR2 SYDVKM. CDR3 size: 12 residues. CDR3 in DNA: TGTGCCAGCAATCAGGGGGCCTACGAGCAGTACTTC. It specifies CASNQGAYEQYF.

The chain couples TRBV5-5 to TRBJ1-1; D remains unclear. Germline values: CDR1 SGHKS, CDR2 YYEKEE (reference sequence). The CDR3 runs to 14 residues. Deletions cut 6 bases from V and 3 bases from J, with 15 bases between. The CDR3 nucleotides read TGTGCCAGCATCCCCGCTCGGGGAGACACTGAAGCTTTCTTT. This codes for CASIPARGDTEAFF.